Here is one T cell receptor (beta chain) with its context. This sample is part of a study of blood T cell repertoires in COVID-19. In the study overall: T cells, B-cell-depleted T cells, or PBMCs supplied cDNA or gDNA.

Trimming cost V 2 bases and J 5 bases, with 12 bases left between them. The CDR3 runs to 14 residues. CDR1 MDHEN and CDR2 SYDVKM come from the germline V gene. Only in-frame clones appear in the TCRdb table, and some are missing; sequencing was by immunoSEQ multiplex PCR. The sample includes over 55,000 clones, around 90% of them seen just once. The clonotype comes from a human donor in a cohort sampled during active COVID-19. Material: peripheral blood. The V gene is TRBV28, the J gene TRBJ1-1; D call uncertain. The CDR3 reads CASSLPNKWTEAFF. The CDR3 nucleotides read TGTGCCAGCAGTTTACCCAACAAGTGGACTGAAGCTTTCTTT.